The 15 T cell receptor beta chains in this list originate from one sample, sequenced in a study. TCRdb used MiXCR to reprocess the RT-PCR reads, holding one entry per CDR3 protein. Of more than 550,000 distinct CDR3 sequences in the sample, more than 13% were seen once. The sample was memory CD4+ T cells from blood. These receptor sequences come from a female donor in good health, serving as a healthy control.

The CDR3 protein is CASSTSDSRNIQYF. CDR3 coding DNA: TGTGCCAGCAGTACCTCGGACAGTCGAAACATTCAGTACTTC. The chain carries TRBV28 and TRBJ2-4; D possibly corresponds to TRBD1 (6 bases). CDR3 size: 14 residues. CDR1 MDHEN and CDR2 SYDVKM come from the germline V gene. V was shortened by 5 bases and J by 6 bases, with 14 bases between the two germline ends.

Many counts were recorded for this clonotype. Germline is not matched at one junction end, which may reflect a read error. This chain joins TRBV28 and TRBJ2-7, with 12 bases that match TRBD2. The CDR3 sequence is 16 residues long. Germline V gives CDR1 MDHEN, CDR2 SYDVKM. The CDR3 nucleotides read TGCGCCAGCAGCTTGGGACTAGCGGGCTCCTCCTACGAGCAGTACTTC. This encodes CASSLGLAGSSYEQYF.

V and J are TRBV20-1 and TRBJ2-5, with D tentatively TRBD2 (5 bases). The CDR3 contains 13 residues. Germline loops: CDR1 DFQATT, CDR2 SNEGSKA (reference sequence). The V end was cut by 6 bases, the J end by 5 bases, with 16 bases between. The CDR3 is CSAPLRAGETQYF. As DNA, the CDR3 is TGCAGTGCGCCTCTGAGGGCTGGGGAGACCCAGTACTTC.

This clonotype was observed many times. This chain uses TRBV4-2 with TRBJ2-3, with D possibly matching TRBD2 (5 bases). CDR3 size: 16 residues. The germline V gene encodes CDR1 LGHNA and CDR2 YNFKEQ. V dropped 0 bases and J dropped 2 bases, with 12 bases sitting between them. In DNA, the CDR3 is TGTGCCAGCAGCCAAGATGGGCTAGCAGTCACAGATACGCAGTATTTT. Amino acids: CASSQDGLAVTDTQYF.

A few counts support this clonotype. The rearrangement uses TRBV4-3 and TRBJ2-3, with D uncertain. Trimming removed 0 bases from V and 6 bases from J, with 10 bases in between. The CDR3 sequence is 14 residues long. CDR1 and CDR2 from the germline V gene are LGHNA and YSLEER. The CDR3 spells CASSQEIVSDTQYF. The CDR3 bases are TGCGCCAGCAGCCAAGAAATAGTCAGTGATACGCAGTATTTT.

In this sample, this clonotype turned up many times. V is TRBV12-3 or TRBV12-4 and J is TRBJ1-2; 8 nucleotides agree with TRBD1. The ends lost 5 bases at V and 2 bases at J; junction bases unmatched: 13. The CDR3 contains 17 residues. CDR3 residues: CASSPDRVGSHNYGYTF. As DNA, the CDR3 is TGTGCCAGCAGTCCGGACAGGGTGGGGTCGCACAACTATGGCTACACCTTC.

This chain uses TRBV20-1 with TRBJ2-1, with D tentatively TRBD2 (5 bases). V shed 0 bases and J shed 11 bases, with 8 bases lying between them. The CDR3 has 11 residues. Germline V gene lookup returns CDR1 DFQATT and CDR2 SNEGSKA (reference sequence). The CDR3 spells CSARDSAKQFF. The CDR3 nucleotides read TGCAGTGCTAGAGATAGCGCTAAGCAGTTCTTC.

This clonotype showed up many times. The rearrangement links TRBV20-1 to TRBJ2-1; D could derive from TRBD1 or TRBD2 (5 bases each). Deletions cut 1 base from V and 3 bases from J, with 13 bases between. The CDR3 totals 15 residues. Germline V gene data show CDR1 as DFQATT and CDR2 as SNEGSKA (reference sequence). CDR3 loop: CSARATGTFYNEQFF. DNA for the CDR3: TGCAGTGCTAGAGCTACCGGGACCTTCTACAATGAGCAGTTCTTC.

The chain employs TRBV5-1 and TRBJ1-2; D is unclear. The CDR3 consists of 14 residues. V dropped 4 bases and J dropped 0 bases, with 10 bases sitting between them. Germline values: CDR1 SGHRS, CDR2 YFSETQ. CDR3 nucleotide sequence: TGCGCCAGCAGCGAGGGTGGAACTAACTATGGCTACACCTTC. It yields the protein CASSEGGTNYGYTF.

This clonotype was observed a few times. This chain uses TRBV5-1 with TRBJ1-5; no clear D gene. Germline assignment: CDR1 SGHRS and CDR2 YFSETQ. The CDR3 is 13 residues long. Trimming took 4 bases from V and 5 from J, leaving 10 bases between them. CDR3 protein: CASSLAEDQPQHF. The CDR3 region has the DNA TGCGCCAGCAGCCTGGCGGAGGATCAGCCCCAGCATTTT.

The chain links TRBV7-8 to TRBJ2-1; D may be TRBD2 (7 bases). V gave up 5 bases and J gave up 7 bases, with 21 bases separating them. CDR1 and CDR2 (germline): SGHVS, FQNEAQ. The CDR3 is 16 residues long. The CDR3 loop is CASSQRGGSAINEQFF. The DNA of the CDR3 is TGTGCCAGCAGCCAGAGGGGGGGGAGCGCGATAAATGAGCAGTTCTTC.

The rearrangement links TRBV19 to TRBJ2-1, with TRBD2 identical over 8 bases. CDR1 is LNHDA, CDR2 SQIVND, per germline (reference sequence). V lost 6 bases to trimming and J lost 12 bases; unmatched junction nucleotides: 13. The CDR3 has 14 amino acids. As DNA, the CDR3 is TGTGCCAGTAGCCCGACCGGGGGGGGGGCGGTGCAGTTCTTC. This translates into CASSPTGGGAVQFF. The variable domain in full, completed from reference TRBV19 and TRBJ2-1, reads DGGITQSPKYLFRKEGQNVTLSCEQNLNHDAMYWYRQDPGQGLRLIYYSQIVNDFQKGDIAEGYSVSREKKESFPLTVTSAQKNPTAFYLCASSPTGGGAVQFFGPGTRLTVL.

This clonotype occurred a few times. The chain combines TRBV5-1 with TRBJ2-1; D remains ambiguous. The CDR3 length is 17 residues. V lost 0 bases, J lost 6 bases, and 19 bases lay in between. Germline CDR1 SGHRS, CDR2 YFSETQ. For the CDR3, the DNA is TGCGCCAGCAGCTTGGTACGCGGCTCCCCTTTAGGCAATGAGCAGTTCTTC. The encoded protein is CASSLVRGSPLGNEQFF.

This clonotype was found many times. The chain recombines TRBV20-1 with TRBJ2-1; D remains unclear. The V end was cut by 6 bases, the J end by 9 bases, with 12 bases between. The CDR3 covers 11 residues. The germline gives CDR1 DFQATT, CDR2 SNEGSKA (reference sequence). This CDR3 is CSAPGSPEQFF. CDR3 coding DNA: TGCAGTGCCCCAGGATCCCCTGAGCAGTTCTTC.

This clonotype was observed a few times. The V call is TRBV28, the J call TRBJ1-5, with D uncertain. Germline-derived CDR1 and CDR2 are MDHEN and SYDVKM. This CDR3 comprises 13 residues. V lost 6 bases and J lost 7, with 13 bases in between. DNA for the CDR3: TGTGCCAGCAGCATACCGGGATCGCAGCCCCAGCATTTT. Translating gives CASSIPGSQPQHF.